The source of this TCR beta chain is a study of brain T cells in children with intractable seizures. Study-wide results and limits: HCMV serostatus was not known, and viral specificity came from CDR3 similarity only.

The V and J ends lost 3 bases and 7 bases, in that order; junction bases with no gene match: 7. This CDR3 has 15 residues. The germline gives CDR1 PRHDT, CDR2 FYEKMQ (reference sequence). Time point specified: blood from clinic visit 5 months post-surgery; TSC patient then seizure free. Some clones are missing from TCRdb's copy, which holds only in-frame ones; the method was immunoSEQ multiplex PCR. The repertoire holds a few hundred thousand clones, with over 85% as singletons. This clone was counted a single time. The antigen remains unidentified. The sample consisted of peripheral blood, taken 4 to 5 months after surgery. The rearrangement uses TRBV13 and TRBJ2-1, with 9 positions matching TRBD2. The receptor was isolated from a boy under two years old with tuberous sclerosis and intractable seizures. CDR3 in amino acids: CASSFSGSRNNEQFF. CDR3 nucleotides: TGTGCCAGCAGCTTTAGCGGGAGTCGGAATAATGAGCAGTTCTTC. The entire variable domain, with the rest obtained from reference TRBV13 and TRBJ2-1, is as follows: AAGVIQSPRHLIKEKRETATLKCYPIPRHDTVYWYQQGPGQDPQFLISFYEKMQSDKGSIPDRFSAQQFSDYHSELNMSSLELGDSALYFCASSFSGSRNNEQFFGPGTRLTVL.